One and the same sample provided the 9 T cell receptor beta chains below, sequenced in a study of regulatory T cells in long-lasting Graves disease. Combining iRepertoire HTBI primers with Arm-PCR of CDR3 regions, the authors built TCR beta libraries. TCRdb re-called the multiplex PCR reads through MiXCR, storing one row per CDR3 protein. The sample comprises hundreds of thousands of distinct CDR3 sequences, 15% to 17% of which are singletons, and 22% rests with the top ten. Described time point: newly diagnosed GD, antithyroid drugs for less than 3 months. TCR sequences were obtained from RNA taken from PBMCs. Sequenced here: peripheral blood mononuclear cells (PBMCs), sampled at new diagnosis, from a patient treated with antithyroid drugs. The receptors here all came from a female donor with Graves disease.

This chain connects TRBV4-1 to TRBJ1-2; D remains ambiguous. Trimming stripped 0 bases from V and 6 bases from J, with 11 bases between. Germline CDR1 reads MGHRA; CDR2 reads YSYEKL. The CDR3 consists of 14 residues. The CDR3 sequence is CASSQDWNRDGYTF. CDR3 coding DNA: TGCGCCAGCAGCCAAGATTGGAATAGGGATGGCTACACCTTC.

This clonotype was picked up a small number of times. The chain is built from TRBV20-1 and TRBJ1-1, with TRBD1 matching over 9 bases. V was clipped by 2 bases and J by 5 bases; unmatched bases: 9. Germline values: CDR1 DFQATT, CDR2 SNEGSKA (reference sequence). The CDR3 totals 15 residues. The CDR3: CSARKTGGVRTEAFF. CDR3 DNA sequence: TGCAGTGCTAGAAAGACAGGGGGAGTTCGGACTGAAGCTTTCTTT.

Comments on this clonotype: Just one base apart from a much larger clone, this may be a read error. The rearrangement uses TRBV7-8 and TRBJ1-1, with 7 nucleotides matching TRBD1. CDR1 is SGHVS, CDR2 FQNEAQ, per germline. This CDR3 has 13 residues. The V gene end was trimmed by 4 bases and the J gene end by 3 bases; junction bases not matched to a gene: 2. CDR3 in amino acids: CASSWDSYTEAFF. CDR3 nucleotide sequence: TGTGCCAGCAGCTGGGACAGCTACACTGAAGCTTTCTTT.

This clonotype was observed many times. This chain connects TRBV4-3 to TRBJ2-1, with 7 positions matching TRBD2. Germline-derived CDR1 and CDR2 are LGHNA and YSLEER. The length of the CDR3 is 15 residues. The V gene end was trimmed by 0 bases and the J gene end by 3 bases; junction bases not matched to a gene: 2. The CDR3 is CASSQDASGYNEQFF. As DNA, the CDR3 is TGCGCCAGCAGCCAAGATGCTAGCGGCTACAATGAGCAGTTCTTC.

This clonotype was seen many times. J is TRBJ1-6 and V is TRBV12-3 or TRBV12-4; D uncertain. Trimming stripped 3 bases from V and 0 bases from J, with 9 bases between. This CDR3 has 16 residues. CDR3 coding DNA: TGTGCCAGCAGTTTTCGGTATCACTCCTATAATTCACCCCTCCACTTT. Translating gives CASSFRYHSYNSPLHF.

The table lists this clonotype with a few counts. The chain uses TRBV12-5 and TRBJ1-5; a weak D match, TRBD1 (6 bases). The length of the CDR3 is 16 residues. Trimming took off 1 base at V and 9 bases at J, with 19 bases between the two ends. Per the germline V gene, CDR1 is LGHNT and CDR2 is FRNRAP. The CDR3 protein is CASGLAGTRVITPQHF. CDR3 in DNA: TGTGCTAGTGGTTTGGCCGGGACACGGGTTATCACGCCCCAGCATTTT.

This clonotype was detected ten times or more. The chain combines TRBV12-3 or TRBV12-4 with TRBJ1-2; D possibly corresponds to TRBD1 (5 bases). Trimming left V 0 bases short and J 6 bases short, with 14 bases between. CDR3 size: 15 residues. CDR3 in amino acids: CASSLAWSPRDGYTF. CDR3 DNA sequence: TGTGCCAGCAGTTTAGCGTGGTCCCCCAGGGATGGCTACACCTTC.

The gene calls are TRBV24-1 and TRBJ2-3; maybe TRBD1 (5 bases). The CDR3 loop spans 14 amino acids. The V end lost 5 bases, the J end lost 4 bases, and 12 bases lay between the germline ends. Germline V lookup: CDR1 KGHDR, CDR2 SFDVKD. The chain's CDR3 is CATSGTGGSDTQYF. The CDR3 coding sequence is TGTGCCACCAGTGGCACAGGTGGTTCAGATACGCAGTATTTT.

This clonotype came up many times. In nucleotides, the CDR3 is TGTGCCAGCAGTTTGCCGGGACAGGGGGCAACAGATACGCAGTATTTT. Its translation is CASSLPGQGATDTQYF. This sequence joins TRBV7-9 and TRBJ2-3; TRBD1 agrees at 12 bases. Germline loops: CDR1 SEHNR, CDR2 FQNEAQ (reference sequence). V gave up 6 bases and J gave up 3 bases; unmatched junction bases: 7. This CDR3 contains 16 residues.